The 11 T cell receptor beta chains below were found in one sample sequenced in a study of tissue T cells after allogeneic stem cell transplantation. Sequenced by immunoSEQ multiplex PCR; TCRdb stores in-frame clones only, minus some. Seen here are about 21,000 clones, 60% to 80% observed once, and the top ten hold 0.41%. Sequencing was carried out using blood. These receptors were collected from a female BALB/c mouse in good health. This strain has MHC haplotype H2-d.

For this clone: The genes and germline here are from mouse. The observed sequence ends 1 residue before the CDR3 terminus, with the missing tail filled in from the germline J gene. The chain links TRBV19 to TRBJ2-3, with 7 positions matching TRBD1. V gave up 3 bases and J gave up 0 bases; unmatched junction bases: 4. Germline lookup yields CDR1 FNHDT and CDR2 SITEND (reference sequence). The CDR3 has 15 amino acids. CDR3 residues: CASSTGTASAETLYF. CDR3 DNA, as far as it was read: TGTGCCAGCAGTACCGGGACAGCTAGTGCAGAAACGCTGTAT.

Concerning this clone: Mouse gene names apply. The CDR3 is CASSDAGQDTLYF. Partial CDR3 DNA: TGTGCCAGCAGTGATGCAGGGCAGGACACCTTGTAC. This chain joins TRBV13-1 and TRBJ2-4; tentative D call: TRBD1 (5 bases). Read data end 1 residue before the CDR3 end; the end is taken from the germline J gene. V lost 0 bases and J 7 bases, leaving 9 bases between the germline ends. Germline CDR1 reads NSHNY; CDR2 reads SYGAGN. CDR3 length: 13 residues.

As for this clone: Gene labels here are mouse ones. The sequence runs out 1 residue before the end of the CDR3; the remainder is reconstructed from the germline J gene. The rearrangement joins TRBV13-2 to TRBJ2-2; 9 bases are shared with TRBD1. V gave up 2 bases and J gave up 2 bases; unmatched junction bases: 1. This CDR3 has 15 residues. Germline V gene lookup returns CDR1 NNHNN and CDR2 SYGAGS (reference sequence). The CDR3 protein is CASGETGGNTGQLYF. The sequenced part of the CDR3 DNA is TGTGCCAGCGGTGAGACAGGGGGGAACACCGGGCAGCTCTAC.

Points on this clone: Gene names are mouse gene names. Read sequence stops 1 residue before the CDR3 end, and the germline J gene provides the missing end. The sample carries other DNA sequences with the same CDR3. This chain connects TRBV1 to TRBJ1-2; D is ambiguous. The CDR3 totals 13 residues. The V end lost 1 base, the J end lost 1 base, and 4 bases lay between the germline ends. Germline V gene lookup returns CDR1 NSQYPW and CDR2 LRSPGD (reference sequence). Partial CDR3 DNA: TGCACCTGCAGTGCAGGGGGAAACTCCGACTACACC. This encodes CTCSAGGNSDYT. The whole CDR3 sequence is CTCSAGGNSDYTF.

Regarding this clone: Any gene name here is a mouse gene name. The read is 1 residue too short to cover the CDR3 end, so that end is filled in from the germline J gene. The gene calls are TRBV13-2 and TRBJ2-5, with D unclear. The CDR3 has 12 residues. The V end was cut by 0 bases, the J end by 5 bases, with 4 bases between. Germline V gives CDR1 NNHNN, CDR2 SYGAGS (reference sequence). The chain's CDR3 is CASGDVGDTQYF. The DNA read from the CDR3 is TGTGCCAGCGGTGATGTGGGAGACACCCAGTAC.

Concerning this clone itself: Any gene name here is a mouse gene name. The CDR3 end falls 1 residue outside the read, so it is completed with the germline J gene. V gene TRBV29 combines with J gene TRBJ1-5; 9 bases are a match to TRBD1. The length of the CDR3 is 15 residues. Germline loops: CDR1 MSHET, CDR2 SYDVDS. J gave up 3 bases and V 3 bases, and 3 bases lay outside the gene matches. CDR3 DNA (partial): TGTGCTAGCAGTTTGGGGACAGGGAGCAACCAGGCTCCGCTT. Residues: CASSLGTGSNQAPL. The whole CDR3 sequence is CASSLGTGSNQAPLF.

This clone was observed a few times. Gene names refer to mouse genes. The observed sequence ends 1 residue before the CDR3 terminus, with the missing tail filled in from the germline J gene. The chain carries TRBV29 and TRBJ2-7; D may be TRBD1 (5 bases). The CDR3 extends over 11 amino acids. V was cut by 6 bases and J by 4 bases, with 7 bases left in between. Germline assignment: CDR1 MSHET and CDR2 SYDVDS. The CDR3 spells CASRRQYEQYF. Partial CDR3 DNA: TGTGCTAGCAGGAGACAGTATGAACAGTAC. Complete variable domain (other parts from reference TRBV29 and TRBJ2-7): DMKVTQMPRYLIKRMGENVLLECGQDMSHETMYWYRQDPGLGLQLIYISYDVDSNSEGDIPKGYRVSRKKREHFSLILDSAKTNQTSVYFCASRRQYEQYFGPGTRLTVL.

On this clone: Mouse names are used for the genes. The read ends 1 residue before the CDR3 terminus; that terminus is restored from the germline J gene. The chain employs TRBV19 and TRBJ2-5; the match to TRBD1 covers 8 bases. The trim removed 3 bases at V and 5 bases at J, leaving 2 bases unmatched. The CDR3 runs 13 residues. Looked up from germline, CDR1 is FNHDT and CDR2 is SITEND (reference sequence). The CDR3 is CASSRQGSDTQYF. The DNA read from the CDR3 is TGTGCCAGCAGTAGACAGGGGTCAGACACCCAGTAC.

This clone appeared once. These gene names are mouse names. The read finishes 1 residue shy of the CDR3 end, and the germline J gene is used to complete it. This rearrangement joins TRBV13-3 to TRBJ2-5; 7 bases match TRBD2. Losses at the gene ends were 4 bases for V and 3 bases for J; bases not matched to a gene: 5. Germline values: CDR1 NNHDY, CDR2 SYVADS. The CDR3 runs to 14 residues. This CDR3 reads CASSPLGDQDTQYF. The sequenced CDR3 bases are TGTGCCAGCAGTCCCCTGGGGGATCAAGACACCCAGTAC. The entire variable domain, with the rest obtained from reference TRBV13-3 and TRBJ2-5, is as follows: EAAVTQSPRSKVAVTGGKVTLSCHQTNNHDYMYWYRQDTGHGLRLIHYSYVADSTEKGDIPDGYKASRPSQENFSLILELASLSQTAVYFCASSPLGDQDTQYFGPGTRLLVL.

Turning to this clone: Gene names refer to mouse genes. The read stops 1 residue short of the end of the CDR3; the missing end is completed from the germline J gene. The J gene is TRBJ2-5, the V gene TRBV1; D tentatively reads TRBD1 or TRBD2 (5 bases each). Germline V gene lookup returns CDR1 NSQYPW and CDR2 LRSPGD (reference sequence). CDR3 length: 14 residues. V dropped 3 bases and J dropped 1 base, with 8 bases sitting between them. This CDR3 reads CTCSAPGHQDTQYF. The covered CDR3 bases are TGCACCTGCAGTGCGCCGGGACACCAAGACACCCAGTAC.

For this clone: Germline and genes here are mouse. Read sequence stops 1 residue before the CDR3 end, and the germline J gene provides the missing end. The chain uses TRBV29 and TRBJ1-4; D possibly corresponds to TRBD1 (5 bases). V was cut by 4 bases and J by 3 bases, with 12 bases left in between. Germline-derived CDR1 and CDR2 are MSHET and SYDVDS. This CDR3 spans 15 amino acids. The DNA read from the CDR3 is TGTGCTAGCAGTTCCCCGGGACTTCCCAACGAAAGATTATTT. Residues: CASSSPGLPNERLF. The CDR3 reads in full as CASSSPGLPNERLFF.